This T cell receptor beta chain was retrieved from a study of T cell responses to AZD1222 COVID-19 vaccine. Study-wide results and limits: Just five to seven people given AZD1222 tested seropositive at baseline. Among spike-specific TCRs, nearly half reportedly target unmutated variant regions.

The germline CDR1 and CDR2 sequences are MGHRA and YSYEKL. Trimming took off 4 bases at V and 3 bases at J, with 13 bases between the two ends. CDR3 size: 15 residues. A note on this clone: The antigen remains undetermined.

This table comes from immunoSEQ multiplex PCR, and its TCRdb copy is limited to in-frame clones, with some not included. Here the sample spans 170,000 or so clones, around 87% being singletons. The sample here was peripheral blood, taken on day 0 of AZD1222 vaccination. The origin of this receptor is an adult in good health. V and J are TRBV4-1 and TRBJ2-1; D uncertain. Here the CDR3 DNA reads TGCGCCAGCAGCCGGGAAGGGCGGATCTACAATGAGCAGTTCTTC. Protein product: CASSREGRIYNEQFF.